This T cell receptor (beta chain) was sequenced for a study of neoadjuvant nivolumab and ipilimumab in lung cancer. Study findings and constraints: Higher pretherapy blood TCR richness went with higher resected-tumor richness. From pretherapy to surgery, tumor richness and clonality rose with dual therapy. TCR clonality did not significantly correlate with pathologic tumor regression. A small number of samples were TCR sequenced.

Worth noting for this clone: Its matching antigen is unknown.

Some clones are missing from TCRdb's copy, which holds only in-frame ones; the method was immunoSEQ multiplex PCR. Of 6,500 to 8,500 clones in the sample, 85% were seen once. Germline assignment: CDR1 LNHNV and CDR2 YYDKDF (reference sequence). V lost 0 bases and J 1 base, leaving 7 bases between the germline ends. The CDR3 is 15 residues long. This chain connects TRBV15 to TRBJ1-5; TRBD1 might be the D (5 bases). Sequences were derived from tumor tissue, sampled after neoadjuvant nivolumab, alone or with ipilimumab, at or shortly before surgery. The receptor's source is an adult with non-small cell lung cancer. The CDR3 reads CATSRERQSNQPQHF. The CDR3 DNA follows: TGTGCCACCAGCAGAGAACGACAGAGCAATCAGCCCCAGCATTTT. Using reference TRBV15 and TRBJ1-5 for the parts outside the CDR3, the full variable domain is DAMVIQNPRYQVTQFGKPVTLSCSQTLNHNVMYWYQQKSSQAPKLLFHYYDKDFNNEADTPDNFQSRRPNTSFCFLDIRSPGLGDTAMYLCATSRERQSNQPQHFGDGTRLSIL.